The next 11 T cell receptor beta chains were all read from a single sample in a study of T cells in Graves' hyperthyroidism and ophthalmopathy. RNA transcripts yielded amplified TCR beta CDR3 regions. A first-round RT-PCR of the TCR CDR3 used the HTBI primer set. Each CDR3 protein gets one entry after TCRdb re-called the multiplex PCR reads with MiXCR. This sample has 550,000 to 700,000 distinct CDR3 sequences; roughly 15% occur once, and the top ten carry approximately 4.2%. The sequencing input was blood. The receptors here all came from a woman aged 40 to 50 with Graves' ophthalmopathy.

This chain joins TRBV7-3 and TRBJ1-2; D possibly corresponds to TRBD1 (5 bases). With 2 bases removed from V and 5 bases from J, the gap between germline ends came to 15 bases. This CDR3 is 15 amino acids long. Germline V gene sequence: CDR1 SGHTA, CDR2 FQGTGA. CDR3 DNA sequence: TGTGCCAGCAGCTTAGACAGTTCTTCCTCATATGGCTACACCTTC. This translates into CASSLDSSSSYGYTF.

This clonotype was detected ten times or more. The chain joins TRBV28 to TRBJ2-7, with 9 nucleotides matching TRBD1. Germline CDR1 is MDHEN and CDR2 is SYDVKM. The ends lost 5 bases at V and 5 bases at J; junction bases unmatched: 4. The CDR3 is 13 residues long. The CDR3 region has the DNA TGTGCCAGCAGTGGGACAGGGCGAAACGAGCAGTACTTC. It yields the protein CASSGTGRNEQYF.

The DNA of the CDR3 is TGTGCCAGCAGTACGACTAGCGGGAGCGGAGAGACCCAGTACTTC. This codes for CASSTTSGSGETQYF. This sequence joins TRBV12-3 or TRBV12-4 and TRBJ2-5; 12 bases align to TRBD2. The CDR3 spans 15 residues. Trimming took 5 bases from V and 4 from J; bases not matched to a gene: 5.

This clonotype was seen at least ten times. The CDR3 region has the DNA TGTGCCAGCAGTGATGGAGGGAACTATGGCTACACCTTC. This sequence encodes CASSDGGNYGYTF. V and J are TRBV6-1 and TRBJ1-2; D is uncertain. The CDR3 runs 13 residues. V shed 3 bases and J shed 2 bases, with 7 bases lying between them. Germline V gene data show CDR1 as MNHNS and CDR2 as SASEGT.

In its sample, this clonotype was seen many times. V is TRBV20-1 and J is TRBJ2-5; D not certain. V lost 6 bases and J lost 5, with 10 bases in between. The CDR3 covers 11 residues. CDR1 and CDR2 (germline): DFQATT, SNEGSKA (reference sequence). The CDR3 DNA reads as TGCAGTGCCGATAGAGCGGAGACCCAGTACTTC. Translated: CSADRAETQYF.

This clonotype has only a few counts. The rearrangement links TRBV2 to TRBJ2-7, with D perhaps TRBD1 (5 bases). This CDR3 spans 15 amino acids. Germline values: CDR1 SNHLY, CDR2 FYNNEI. Between the trimmed V and J ends, which lost 4 bases and 3 bases, there was a span of 16 bases. Written as DNA, the CDR3 is TGTGCCAGCAGTGTACTTACAGGACACAGCTACGAGCAGTACTTC. Translating gives CASSVLTGHSYEQYF.

This clonotype showed up just a few times. This chain links TRBV27 with TRBJ1-1; D is unresolved. V was trimmed by 3 bases and J by 4 bases, leaving 12 bases between them. The germline CDR1 and CDR2 sequences are MNHEY and SMNVEV (reference sequence). CDR3 length equals 14 residues. The CDR3 sequence is CASSFRPGVTEAFF. The CDR3 DNA sequence: TGTGCCAGCAGTTTTCGTCCCGGGGTCACTGAAGCTTTCTTT.

This clonotype has at least ten counts. The chain couples TRBV12-3 or TRBV12-4 to TRBJ1-2; 9 bases match TRBD1. This CDR3 contains 13 residues. After removal of 1 base from V and 13 bases from J, the junction contained 7 bases not matched to a gene. CDR3 amino acids: CASSLGTGERITF. As DNA, the CDR3 is TGTGCCAGCAGTTTAGGGACAGGGGAAAGGATCACCTTC.

The rearrangement links TRBV28 to TRBJ2-7, with TRBD2 as a possible D gene (6 bases). Germline V gene sequence: CDR1 MDHEN, CDR2 SYDVKM. With 2 bases removed from V and 3 bases from J, the gap between germline ends came to 14 bases. The CDR3 consists of 15 residues. CDR3 loop: CASSLVGLAHYEQYF. CDR3 nucleotides: TGTGCCAGCAGTTTAGTAGGGCTAGCGCACTACGAGCAGTACTTC.

The table lists this clonotype with many counts. The chain employs TRBV6-2 or TRBV6-3 and TRBJ2-2; TRBD1 aligns across 9 bases. Per germline, CDR1 MNHEY and CDR2 SVGEGT. The CDR3 has 18 amino acids. J lost 1 base, V lost 2 bases, and 8 bases had no gene match. Here the CDR3 DNA reads TGTGCCAGCAGTTACGCCTACAGGGGGCGGCTGAACACCGGGGAGCTGTTTTTT. Translation: CASSYAYRGRLNTGELFF.

The chain links TRBV6-1 to TRBJ1-5; weak D call: TRBD1 (6 bases). Looked up from germline, CDR1 is MNHNS and CDR2 is SASEGT. Trimming took 7 bases from V and 3 from J, leaving 22 bases between them. CDR3 length equals 17 residues. CDR3 residues: CASTPWGSGAYNQPQHF. The DNA for the CDR3 is TGTGCCAGCACTCCGTGGGGTTCGGGGGCGTACAATCAGCCCCAGCATTTT.